This T cell receptor (beta chain) comes out of a study of cytomegalovirus exposure and HLA in healthy donors. About the study: The use of the same platform for the roughly 110 validation repertoires and the 550 to 700 first-cohort repertoires was reported by a later analysis. Study observations and caveats: Subsequent analysis revealed that first-cohort TCR clusters tended to co-occur in the approximately 120 validation repertoires. Rare TCR sequences predominated, though certain public TCRs were found in many donors.

V dropped 4 bases and J dropped 6 bases, with 10 bases sitting between them. Germline lookup yields CDR1 MNHNS and CDR2 SASEGT. The CDR3 extends over 13 amino acids. Comments on this clone: The antigen remains undetermined.

The repertoire was sequenced with immunoSEQ multiplex PCR; TCRdb's copy has only in-frame clones and lacks some. The table has roughly 270,000 clones, over 75% seen once. The sequence came from a young woman in good health and CMV-seronegative. Sequences were obtained from PBMCs. The chain has TRBV6-1 and TRBJ2-1; possibly TRBD1 for D (6 bases). The CDR3 DNA reads TGTGCCAGCAGTGTAGGGACAAGCAATGAGCAGTTCTTC. Residues: CASSVGTSNEQFF.